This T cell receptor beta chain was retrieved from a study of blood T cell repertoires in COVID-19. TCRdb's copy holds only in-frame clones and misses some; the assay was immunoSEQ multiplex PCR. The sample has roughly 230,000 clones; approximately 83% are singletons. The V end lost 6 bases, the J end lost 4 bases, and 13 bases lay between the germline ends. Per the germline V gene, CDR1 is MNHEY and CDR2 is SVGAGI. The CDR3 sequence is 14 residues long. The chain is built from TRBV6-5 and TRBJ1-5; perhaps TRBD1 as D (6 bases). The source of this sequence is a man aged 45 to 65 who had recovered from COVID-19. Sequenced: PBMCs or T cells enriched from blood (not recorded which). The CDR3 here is CASSFSRGNQPQHF. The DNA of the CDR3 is TGTGCCAGCAGCTTCTCTAGGGGGAATCAGCCCCAGCATTTT.